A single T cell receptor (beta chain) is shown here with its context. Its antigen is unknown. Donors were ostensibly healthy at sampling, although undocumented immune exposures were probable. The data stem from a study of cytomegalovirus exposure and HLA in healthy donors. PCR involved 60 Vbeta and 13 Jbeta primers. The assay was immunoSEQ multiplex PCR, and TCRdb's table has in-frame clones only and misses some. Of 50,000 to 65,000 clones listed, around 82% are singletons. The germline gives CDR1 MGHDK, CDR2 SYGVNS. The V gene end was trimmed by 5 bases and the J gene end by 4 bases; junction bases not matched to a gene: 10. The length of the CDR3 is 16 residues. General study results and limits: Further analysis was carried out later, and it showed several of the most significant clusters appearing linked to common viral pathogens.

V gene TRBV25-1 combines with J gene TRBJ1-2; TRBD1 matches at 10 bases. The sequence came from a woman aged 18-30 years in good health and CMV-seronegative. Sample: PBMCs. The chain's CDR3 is CASSPAPGQGPYGYTF. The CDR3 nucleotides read TGTGCCAGCAGTCCCGCCCCGGGACAGGGGCCCTATGGCTACACCTTC.